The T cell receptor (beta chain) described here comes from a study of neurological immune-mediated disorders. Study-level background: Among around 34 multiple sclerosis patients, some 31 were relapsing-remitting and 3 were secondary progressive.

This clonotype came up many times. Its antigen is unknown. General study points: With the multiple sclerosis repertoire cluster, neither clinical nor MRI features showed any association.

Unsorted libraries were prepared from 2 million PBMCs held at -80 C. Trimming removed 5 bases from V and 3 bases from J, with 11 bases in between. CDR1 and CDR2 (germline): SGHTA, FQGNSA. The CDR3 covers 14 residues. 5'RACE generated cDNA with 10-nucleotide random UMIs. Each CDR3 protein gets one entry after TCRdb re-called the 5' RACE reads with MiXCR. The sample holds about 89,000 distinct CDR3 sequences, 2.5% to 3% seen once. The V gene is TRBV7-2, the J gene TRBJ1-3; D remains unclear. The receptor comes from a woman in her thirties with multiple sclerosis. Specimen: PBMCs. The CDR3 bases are TGTGCCAGCAGCCGTTCGGGCGTTGGAAACACCATATATTTT. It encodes CASSRSGVGNTIYF.